These 10 T cell receptor beta chains were sequenced from one sample in a study of identical twins. Using its own MiXCR run on the 5' RACE reads, TCRdb lists one record per CDR3 protein. The sample yields roughly 1.6 million distinct CDR3 sequences, less than 35% seen once. The sequencing sample was made of cord blood. These receptor sequences come from a newborn girl in good health.

The genes are TRBV12-3 or TRBV12-4 and TRBJ1-4; D is unclear. Trimming pared 3 bases from V and 4 bases from J, leaving 12 bases between. CDR3 length: 15 residues. CDR3 bases: TGTGCCAGCAGTTTTACGGTCAGAAATAATGAAAAACTGTTTTTT. It is translated as CASSFTVRNNEKLFF.

A few counts support this clonotype. CDR3 nucleotide sequence: TGTGCCAGCAGCCCTAGCGGCCTTGGTGCAGATACGCAGTATTTT. Translated, it gives CASSPSGLGADTQYF. This chain links TRBV27 with TRBJ2-3, with TRBD2 identical over 7 bases. Germline loops: CDR1 MNHEY, CDR2 SMNVEV (reference sequence). V gave up 6 bases and J gave up 4 bases; unmatched junction bases: 10. The CDR3 runs to 15 residues.

In its sample, this clonotype was seen a few times. The J gene is TRBJ2-7, the V gene TRBV29-1; 10 positions agree with TRBD1. In germline, CDR1 is SQVTM, CDR2 ANQGSEA. V dropped 4 bases and J dropped 4; count of bases not matched to a gene: 10. The CDR3 covers 15 residues. This CDR3 is CSVGRTGGDLYEQYF. The CDR3 bases are TGCAGCGTTGGACGGACAGGGGGGGACCTTTACGAGCAGTACTTC.

The chain links TRBV12-3 or TRBV12-4 to TRBJ2-1; no clear D. The tail of the sequence fits TRBJ2-7 better, so the J call may be wrong. There are 13 residues in the CDR3. CDR3 amino acids: CASASRSYNEQYF. The CDR3 DNA is TGTGCCAGCGCTTCGCGGTCCTACAATGAGCAGTACTTC.

The table lists this clonotype with a few counts. The chain is built from TRBV28 and TRBJ2-7; 13 nucleotides align to TRBD2. This CDR3 region has 16 residues. CDR1 is MDHEN, CDR2 SYDVKM, per germline. V was clipped by 8 bases and J by 2 bases; unmatched bases: 9. The CDR3 bases are TGTGCCAGCTCAGGCGGGACTAGCGGGGACCCCTACGAGCAGTACTTC. This translates into CASSGGTSGDPYEQYF.

This chain links TRBV20-1 with TRBJ2-4, with 7 bases lining up with TRBD1. CDR3 length: 11 amino acids. V gave up 7 bases and J gave up 8 bases; unmatched junction bases: 5. CDR1 DFQATT and CDR2 SNEGSKA come from the germline V gene (reference sequence). CDR3 sequence (DNA): TGCAGTGTACAGGGGATGGACATTCAGTACTTC. Translated: CSVQGMDIQYF.

V gene TRBV6-2 or TRBV6-3 combines with J gene TRBJ2-2; D may be TRBD1 (6 bases). This CDR3 has 16 amino acids. CDR1 is MNHEY and CDR2 is SVGEGT in the germline V gene. V was shortened by 6 bases and J by 3 bases, with 17 bases between the two germline ends. Written as DNA, the CDR3 is TGTGCCAGCAGCCCTAGAGACAGGCCGGACACCGGGGAGCTGTTTTTT. Its translation: CASSPRDRPDTGELFF.

This chain joins TRBV25-1 and TRBJ2-1, with TRBD2 as a possible D gene (6 bases). The J call is in doubt because the DNA end fits TRBJ2-7 better. CDR3 length: 15 amino acids. From germline, CDR1 is MGHDK and CDR2 SYGVNS. CDR3 residues: CASSVLGSSYNEQYF. DNA for the CDR3: TGTGCCAGCAGTGTCCTCGGGAGCTCCTACAATGAGCAGTACTTC.

This clonotype was picked up a small number of times. The chain links TRBV28 to TRBJ1-5; 7 nucleotides agree with TRBD1. Germline V CDR1 and CDR2: MDHEN, SYDVKM. This CDR3 has 18 amino acids. Trimming cost V 3 bases and J 1 base; bases outside gene matches: 12. The CDR3 DNA reads as TGTGCCAGCAGTTTTGGACAGGCTAGGGGGAGGAGCAATCAGCCCCAGCATTTT. It specifies CASSFGQARGRSNQPQHF.

V and J are TRBV11-2 and TRBJ1-2; 9 bases are shared with TRBD1. The germline V gene has CDR1 SGHAT and CDR2 FQNNGV. The CDR3 runs 20 residues. With 5 bases clipped from V and 4 bases from J, the junction kept 23 bases outside the gene matches. Here the CDR3 reads CASSRAPLTAGTGNIYGYTF. DNA for the CDR3: TGTGCCAGCAGCCGAGCCCCCTTAACTGCGGGGACAGGGAATATCTATGGCTACACCTTC.